This T cell receptor beta chain was sequenced for a study of cytomegalovirus exposure and HLA in healthy donors. Study background: Both the approximately 120 validation repertoires and the roughly 620 first-cohort repertoires used the same platform, as reported by a later analysis.

Produced via immunoSEQ multiplex PCR; TCRdb's table is partial and in-frame only. The table lists about 280,000 clones, approximately 83% of them singletons. Germline CDR1 MNHEY, CDR2 SMNVEV (reference sequence). The CDR3 totals 18 residues. The V end lost 3 bases, the J end lost 3 bases, and 20 bases lay between the germline ends. This clonotype was sampled from a young woman in good health and CMV-seronegative. The chain has TRBV27 and TRBJ2-2; perhaps TRBD2 as D (6 bases). Sample: PBMCs. The DNA for the CDR3 is TGTGCCAGCAGTTTCCGAGGGAGTGGGGAGGCACACACCGGGGAGCTGTTTTTT. Encoded protein: CASSFRGSGEAHTGELFF.